The rows below give T cell receptor beta chains drawn from one sample of a study of OX40 agonist ivuxolimab in advanced cancers. Here immunoSEQ multiplex PCR was the method, and the copy in TCRdb shows in-frame clones only, minus some. The sample has 95,000 to 110,000 clones, more than 85% seen once; the top ten hold about 1.2%. The sequenced sample was CD4+ or CD8+ T cells sorted from blood, obtained in a trial of the OX40 agonist ivuxolimab. The receptors come from an adult with an advanced solid tumor such as melanoma, head and neck, liver or kidney cancer. Both conserved end residues are part of each CDR3. A D gene is named only where the DNA matches it firmly. Expanded clones get a size class; other rows say once, few or many, or leave the size out.

D,V,J,size,CDR3,DNA
NA,TRBV2,TRBJ1-2,NA,CASRDPYLGYGYTF,TGTGCCAGCAGGGATCCCTATTTGGGGTATGGCTACACCTTC
TRBD1,TRBV6-5,TRBJ2-5,once,CASSPTGGETQYF,TGTGCCAGCAGTCCGACAGGGGGAGAGACCCAGTACTTC
NA,TRBV5-1,TRBJ1-2,NA,CASSLGSNYGYTF,TGCGCCAGCAGCCTGGGATCCAACTATGGCTACACCTTC
TRBD1,TRBV19,TRBJ2-7,NA,CASTPGTGEYEQYF,TGTGCCAGTACCCCGGGAACAGGGGAGTACGAGCAGTACTTC
TRBD1,TRBV6-5,TRBJ2-7,NA,CASSPAGQGNYEQYF,TGTGCCAGCAGCCCGGCGGGACAGGGTAACTACGAGCAGTACTTC
NA,TRBV6-6,TRBJ2-6,NA,CASSLDLSGANVLTF,TGTGCCAGCAGTCTTGACCTCTCTGGGGCCAACGTCCTGACTTTC
TRBD2,TRBV7-2,TRBJ2-7,NA,CASSFTSGLSYEQYF,TGTGCCAGCAGCTTTACTAGCGGTCTTTCCTACGAGCAGTACTTC
NA,TRBV9,TRBJ2-2,NA,CASSVGTARTGELFF,TGTGCCAGCAGCGTCGGCACCGCGAGAACCGGGGAGCTGTTTTTT
NA,TRBV25-1,TRBJ1-3,NA,CASSSLGNTIYF,TGTGCCAGCAGCTCACTCGGAAACACCATATATTTT
NA,TRBV7-9,TRBJ1-6,few,CASSRPGQANSPLHF,TGTGCCAGCAGCAGACCGGGACAAGCGAATTCACCCCTCCACTTT
TRBD1,TRBV28,TRBJ2-4,NA,CASSLWGTGPAKNIQYF,TGTGCCAGCAGTTTATGGGGGACAGGGCCCGCCAAAAACATTCAGTACTTC
TRBD2,TRBV19,TRBJ2-1,NA,CASSFDEGRGYNEQFF,TGTGCCAGTAGTTTCGACGAGGGGAGGGGATACAATGAGCAGTTCTTC
NA,TRBV25-1,TRBJ2-7,once,CASSTMTAFYEQYF,TGTGCCAGCAGTACAATGACAGCGTTCTACGAGCAGTACTTC
TRBD1,TRBV28,TRBJ2-7,few,CATIPGTGRNEQYF,TGTGCCACAATCCCAGGGACAGGGCGCAACGAGCAGTACTTC
NA,TRBV19,TRBJ1-2,NA,CASSISGTTPVGYTF,TGTGCCAGTAGTATCTCCGGGACGACCCCAGTAGGCTACACCTTC
NA,TRBV28,TRBJ2-5,NA,CASSKPPTKGRGETQYF,TGTGCCAGCAGCAAACCCCCGACAAAGGGGCGAGGAGAGACCCAGTACTTC
TRBD1,TRBV5-1,TRBJ1-2,NA,CASSLGDRGEDGYTF,TGCGCCAGCAGCTTGGGGGACAGGGGAGAGGATGGCTACACCTTC
TRBD2,TRBV4-1,TRBJ2-1,NA,CASSQDRAGLAALNEQFF,TGCGCCAGCAGCCAAGATCGTGCCGGACTAGCCGCCCTCAATGAGCAGTTCTTC
TRBD1,TRBV9,TRBJ2-1,NA,CASSVVTGYTNEQFF,TGTGCCAGCAGCGTAGTGACAGGGTATACCAATGAGCAGTTCTTC
TRBD1,TRBV7-2,TRBJ2-5,NA,CASSRGPDQETQYF,TGTGCCAGCAGCAGGGGGCCAGACCAAGAGACCCAGTACTTC
NA,TRBV27,TRBJ2-5,NA,CASHSTYQETQYF,TGTGCCAGCCATTCTACGTACCAAGAGACCCAGTACTTC
TRBD1,TRBV5-1,TRBJ1-1,NA,CASQGQGANTEAFF,TGCGCCAGCCAGGGACAGGGGGCGAACACTGAAGCTTTCTTT
NA,TRBV30,TRBJ1-6,NA,CAWSGGLRNSPLHF,TGTGCCTGGAGTGGGGGGCTACGAAATTCACCCCTCCACTTT
NA,TRBV7-3,TRBJ2-1,few,CASSLTRRPSNEQFF,TGTGCCAGCAGTTTGACTAGGCGACCCTCCAATGAGCAGTTCTTC
NA,TRBV27,TRBJ2-7,NA,CASSPPGSKIYEQYF,TGTGCCAGCAGTCCGCCCGGGAGCAAAATATACGAGCAGTACTTC